This T cell receptor (beta chain) was sequenced for a study of shared clonotypes between healthy human individuals. Sequenced by immunoSEQ multiplex PCR; TCRdb stores in-frame clones only, minus some. The sample holds just over 2,000,000 clones, about 94% seen once. This clone appeared a few times. Positive CCR7 selection of CD45RO-negative cells yielded the naive CD8 cells, and terminally differentiated effector memory CD45RA+ cells were excluded. There are 13 residues in the CDR3. The chain has TRBV21-1 and TRBJ1-1; TRBD1 was called by the table and not checked on the DNA. TRBV21-1 is termed a pseudogene. Sequencing was performed on naive CD8+ T cells sorted from blood. The TCR comes from a man between 18 and 29 years old in good health. The CDR3 loop is CASSFQGNTEAFF. The CDR3 DNA sequence: TGTGCCAGCAGCTTTCAGGGGAACACTGAAGCTTTCTTT.